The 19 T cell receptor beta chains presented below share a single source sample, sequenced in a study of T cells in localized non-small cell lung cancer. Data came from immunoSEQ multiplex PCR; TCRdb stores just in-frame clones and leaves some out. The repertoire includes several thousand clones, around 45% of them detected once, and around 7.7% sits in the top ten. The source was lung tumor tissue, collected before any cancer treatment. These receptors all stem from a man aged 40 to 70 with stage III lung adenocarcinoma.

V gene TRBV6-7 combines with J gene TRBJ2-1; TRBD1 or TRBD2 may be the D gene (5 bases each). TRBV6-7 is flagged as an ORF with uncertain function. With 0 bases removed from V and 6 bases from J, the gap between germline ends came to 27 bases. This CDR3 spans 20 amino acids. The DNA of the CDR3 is TGTGCCAGCAGTTACTCGATTGGGACGGATACCCCTGATGGCATCAATGAGCAGTTCTTC. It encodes CASSYSIGTDTPDGINEQFF.

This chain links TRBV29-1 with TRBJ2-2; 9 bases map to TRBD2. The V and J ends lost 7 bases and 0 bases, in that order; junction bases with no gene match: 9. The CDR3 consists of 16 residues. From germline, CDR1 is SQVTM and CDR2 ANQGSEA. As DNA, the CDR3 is TGCAGCGCGGTTAGCGGGGGCAACACGAACACCGGGGAGCTGTTTTTT. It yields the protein CSAVSGGNTNTGELFF.

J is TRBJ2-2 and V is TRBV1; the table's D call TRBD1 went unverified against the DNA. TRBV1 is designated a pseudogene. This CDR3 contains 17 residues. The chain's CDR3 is CASSQDSGQGGAGELFF. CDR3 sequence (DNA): TGCGCCAGCAGCCAAGATTCGGGACAGGGAGGGGCCGGGGAGCTGTTTTTT.

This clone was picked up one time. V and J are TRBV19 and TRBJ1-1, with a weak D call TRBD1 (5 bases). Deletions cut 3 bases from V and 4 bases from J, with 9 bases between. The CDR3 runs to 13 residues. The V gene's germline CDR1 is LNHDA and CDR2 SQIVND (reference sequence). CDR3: CASSITGGTEAFF. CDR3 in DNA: TGTGCCAGTAGTATTACGGGGGGCACTGAAGCTTTCTTT.

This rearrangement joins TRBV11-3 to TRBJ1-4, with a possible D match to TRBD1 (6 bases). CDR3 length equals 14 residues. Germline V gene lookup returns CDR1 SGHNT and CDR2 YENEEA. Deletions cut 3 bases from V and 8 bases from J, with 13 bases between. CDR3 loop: CASSFSGVGEKLFF. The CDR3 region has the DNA TGTGCCAGCAGCTTCTCAGGGGTGGGAGAAAAACTGTTTTTT.

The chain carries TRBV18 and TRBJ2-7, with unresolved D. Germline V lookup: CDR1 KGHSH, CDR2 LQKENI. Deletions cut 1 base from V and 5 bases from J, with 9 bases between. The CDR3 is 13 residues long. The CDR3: CASSPRSTNEQYF. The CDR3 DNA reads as TGTGCCAGCTCACCACGCAGCACCAACGAGCAGTACTTC.

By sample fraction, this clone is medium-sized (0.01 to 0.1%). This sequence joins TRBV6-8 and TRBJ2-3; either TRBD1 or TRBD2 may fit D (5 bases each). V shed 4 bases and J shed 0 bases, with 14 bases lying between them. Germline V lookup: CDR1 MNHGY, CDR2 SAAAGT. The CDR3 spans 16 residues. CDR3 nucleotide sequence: TGTGCCAGCAGTTTCCGGGACGCCGCTAGCACAGATACGCAGTATTTT. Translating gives CASSFRDAASTDTQYF.

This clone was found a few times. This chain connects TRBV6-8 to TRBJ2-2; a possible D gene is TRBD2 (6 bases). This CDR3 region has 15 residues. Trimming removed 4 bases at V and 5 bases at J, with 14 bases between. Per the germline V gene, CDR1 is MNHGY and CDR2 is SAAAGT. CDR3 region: CASSWGLGPTGELFF. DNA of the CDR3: TGTGCCAGCAGTTGGGGACTCGGTCCGACCGGGGAGCTGTTTTTT.

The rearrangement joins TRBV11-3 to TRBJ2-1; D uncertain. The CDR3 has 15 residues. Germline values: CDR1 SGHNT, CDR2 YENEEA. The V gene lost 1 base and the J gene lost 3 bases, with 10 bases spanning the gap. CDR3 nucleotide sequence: TGTGCCAGCAGCTTAGGTCCGCTAGACTACAATGAGCAGTTCTTC. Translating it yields CASSLGPLDYNEQFF.

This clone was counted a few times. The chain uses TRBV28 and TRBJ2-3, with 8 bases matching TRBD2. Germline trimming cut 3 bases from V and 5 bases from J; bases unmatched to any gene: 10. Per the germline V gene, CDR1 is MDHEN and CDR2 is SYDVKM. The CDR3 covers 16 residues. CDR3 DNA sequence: TGTGCCAGCAGTTTGGGCGGACTAGCCGGCGGAGATACGCAGTATTTT. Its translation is CASSLGGLAGGDTQYF.

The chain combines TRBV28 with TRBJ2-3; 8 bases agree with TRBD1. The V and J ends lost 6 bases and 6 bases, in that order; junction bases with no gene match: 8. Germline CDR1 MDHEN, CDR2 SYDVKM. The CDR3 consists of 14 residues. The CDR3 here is CASRTGGSEDTQYF. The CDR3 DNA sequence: TGTGCCAGCAGAACAGGGGGATCTGAGGATACGCAGTATTTT.

Here the CDR3 DNA reads TGCGCCAGCAGGCTTACAGGGGGTAGCACAGATACGCAGTATTTT. This gives the protein CASRLTGGSTDTQYF. The chain recombines TRBV23-1 with TRBJ2-3; TRBD1 aligns across 8 bases. TRBV23-1 qualifies as an ORF whose function is uncertain. This CDR3 contains 15 residues. V shed 6 bases and J 0 bases; nucleotides not matched to a gene: 5.

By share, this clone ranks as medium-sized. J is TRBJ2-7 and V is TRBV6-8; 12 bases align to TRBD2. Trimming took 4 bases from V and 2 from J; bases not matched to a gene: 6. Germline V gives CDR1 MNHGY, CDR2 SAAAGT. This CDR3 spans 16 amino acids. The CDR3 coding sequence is TGTGCCAGCAGTTCCCCAAGACTAGCGGGAGCCTACGAGCAGTACTTC. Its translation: CASSSPRLAGAYEQYF.

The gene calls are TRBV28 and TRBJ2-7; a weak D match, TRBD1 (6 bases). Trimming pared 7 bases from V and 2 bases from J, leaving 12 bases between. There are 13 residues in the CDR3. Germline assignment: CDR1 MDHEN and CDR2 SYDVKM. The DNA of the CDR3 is TGTGCCAGCACCGAAGGGGGTCCCTACGAGCAGTACTTC. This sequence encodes CASTEGGPYEQYF. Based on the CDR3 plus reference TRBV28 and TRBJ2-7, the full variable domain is DVKVTQSSRYLVKRTGEKVFLECVQDMDHENMFWYRQDPGLGLRLIYFSYDVKMKEKGDIPEGYSVSREKKERFSLILESASTNQTSMYLCASTEGGPYEQYFGPGTRLTVT.

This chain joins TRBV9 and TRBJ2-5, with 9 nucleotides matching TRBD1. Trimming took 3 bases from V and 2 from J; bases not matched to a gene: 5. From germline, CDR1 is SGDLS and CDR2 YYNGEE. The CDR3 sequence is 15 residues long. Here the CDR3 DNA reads TGTGCCAGCAGCGGGGGGACAGGGAGACAAGAGACCCAGTACTTC. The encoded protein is CASSGGTGRQETQYF.

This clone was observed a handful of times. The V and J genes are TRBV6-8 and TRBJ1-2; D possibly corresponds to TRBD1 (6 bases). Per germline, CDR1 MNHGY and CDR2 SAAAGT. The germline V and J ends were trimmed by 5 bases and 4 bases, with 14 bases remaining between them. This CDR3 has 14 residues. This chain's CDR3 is CASSRGADTYGYTF. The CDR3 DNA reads TGTGCCAGCAGTCGGGGGGCTGACACCTATGGCTACACCTTC.

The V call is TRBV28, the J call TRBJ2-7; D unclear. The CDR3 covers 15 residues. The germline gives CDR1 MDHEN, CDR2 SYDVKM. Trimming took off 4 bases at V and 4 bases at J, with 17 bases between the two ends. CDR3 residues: CASSSLSGSLYEQYF. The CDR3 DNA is TGTGCCAGCAGTTCCCTTTCGGGCAGTTTATACGAGCAGTACTTC. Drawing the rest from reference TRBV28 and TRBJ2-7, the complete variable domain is DVKVTQSSRYLVKRTGEKVFLECVQDMDHENMFWYRQDPGLGLRLIYFSYDVKMKEKGDIPEGYSVSREKKERFSLILESASTNQTSMYLCASSSLSGSLYEQYFGPGTRLTVT.

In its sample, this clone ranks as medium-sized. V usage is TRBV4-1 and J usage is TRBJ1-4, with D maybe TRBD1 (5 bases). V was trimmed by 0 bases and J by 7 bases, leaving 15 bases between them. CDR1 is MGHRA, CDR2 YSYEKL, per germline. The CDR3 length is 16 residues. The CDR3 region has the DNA TGCGCCAGCAGCCAAGATTCCCCGACGGGGCCTGAAAAACTGTTTTTT. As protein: CASSQDSPTGPEKLFF.

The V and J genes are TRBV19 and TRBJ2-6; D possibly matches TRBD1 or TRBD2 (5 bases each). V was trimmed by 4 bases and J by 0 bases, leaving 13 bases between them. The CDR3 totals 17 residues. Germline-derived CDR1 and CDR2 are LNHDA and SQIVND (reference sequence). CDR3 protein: CASSRIEGTSGANVLTF. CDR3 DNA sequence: TGTGCCAGTAGTAGGATAGAGGGGACCTCTGGGGCCAACGTCCTGACTTTC.